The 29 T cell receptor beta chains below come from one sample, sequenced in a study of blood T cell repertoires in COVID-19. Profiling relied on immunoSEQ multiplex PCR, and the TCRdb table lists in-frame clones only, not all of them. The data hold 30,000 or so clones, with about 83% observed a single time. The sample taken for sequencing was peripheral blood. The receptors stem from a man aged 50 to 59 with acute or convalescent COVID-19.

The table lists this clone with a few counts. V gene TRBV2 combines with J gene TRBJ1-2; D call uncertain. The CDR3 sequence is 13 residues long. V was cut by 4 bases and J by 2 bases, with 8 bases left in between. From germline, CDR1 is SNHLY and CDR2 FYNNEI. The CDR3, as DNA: TGTGCCAGCAGTGGGCTCGGGAACTATGGCTACACCTTC. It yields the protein CASSGLGNYGYTF.

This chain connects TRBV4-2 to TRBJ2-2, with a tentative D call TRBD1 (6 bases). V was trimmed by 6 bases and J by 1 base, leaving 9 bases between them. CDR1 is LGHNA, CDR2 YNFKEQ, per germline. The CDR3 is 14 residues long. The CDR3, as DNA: TGTGCCAGCAGAGGACAGCTGAACACCGGGGAGCTGTTTTTT. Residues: CASRGQLNTGELFF.

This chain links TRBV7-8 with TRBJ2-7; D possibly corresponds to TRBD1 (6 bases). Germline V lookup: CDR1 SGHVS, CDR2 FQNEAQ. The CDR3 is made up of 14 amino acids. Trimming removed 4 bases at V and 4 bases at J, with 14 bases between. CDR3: CASSYSGQIYEQYF. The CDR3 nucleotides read TGTGCCAGCAGCTACAGCGGACAGATTTACGAGCAGTACTTC.

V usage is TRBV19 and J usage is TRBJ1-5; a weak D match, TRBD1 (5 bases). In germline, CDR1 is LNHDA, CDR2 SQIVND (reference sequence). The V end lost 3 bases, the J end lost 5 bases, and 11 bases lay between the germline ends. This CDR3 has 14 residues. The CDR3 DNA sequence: TGTGCCAGTAGTATTTGGGGGGACCATCAGCCCCAGCATTTT. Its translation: CASSIWGDHQPQHF.

CDR3 sequence: CASSFSGGAYEQYF. In DNA, the CDR3 is TGTGCCAGCAGCTTTAGCGGGGGGGCCTACGAGCAGTACTTC. This chain uses TRBV7-2 with TRBJ2-7; 11 bases line up with TRBD2. V dropped 3 bases and J dropped 2; count of bases not matched to a gene: 0. CDR1 SGHTA and CDR2 FQGNSA come from the germline V gene. This CDR3 has 14 residues.

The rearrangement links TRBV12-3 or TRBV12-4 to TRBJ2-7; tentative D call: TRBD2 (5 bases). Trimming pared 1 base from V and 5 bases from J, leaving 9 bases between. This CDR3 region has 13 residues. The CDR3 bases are TGTGCCAGCAGTTTAGTAGCCGGGAACGAGCAGTACTTC. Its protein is CASSLVAGNEQYF.

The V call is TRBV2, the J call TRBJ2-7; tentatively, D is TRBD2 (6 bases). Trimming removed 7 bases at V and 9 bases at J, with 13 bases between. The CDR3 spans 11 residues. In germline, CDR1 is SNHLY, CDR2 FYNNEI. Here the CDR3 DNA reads TGTGCCAGCACCACACTAGCTCCGCAGTACTTC. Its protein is CASTTLAPQYF.

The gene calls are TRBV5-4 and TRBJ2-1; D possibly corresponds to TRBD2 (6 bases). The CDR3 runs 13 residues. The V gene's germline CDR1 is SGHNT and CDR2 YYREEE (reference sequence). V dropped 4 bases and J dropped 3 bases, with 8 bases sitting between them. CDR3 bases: TGTGCCAGCAGCGGGCGGGACTACAATGAGCAGTTCTTC. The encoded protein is CASSGRDYNEQFF. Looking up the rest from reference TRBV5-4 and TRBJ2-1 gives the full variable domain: ETGVTQSPTHLIKTRGQQVTLRCSSQSGHNTVSWYQQALGQGPQFIFQYYREEENGRGNFPPRFSGLQFPNYSSELNVNALELDDSALYLCASSGRDYNEQFFGPGTRLTVL.

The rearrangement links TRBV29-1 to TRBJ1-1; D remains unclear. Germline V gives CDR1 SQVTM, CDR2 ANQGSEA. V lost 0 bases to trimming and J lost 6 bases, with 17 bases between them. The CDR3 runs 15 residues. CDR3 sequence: CSVEESQARVSEAFF. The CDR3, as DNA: TGCAGCGTTGAAGAGAGTCAGGCGAGGGTGTCTGAAGCTTTCTTT.

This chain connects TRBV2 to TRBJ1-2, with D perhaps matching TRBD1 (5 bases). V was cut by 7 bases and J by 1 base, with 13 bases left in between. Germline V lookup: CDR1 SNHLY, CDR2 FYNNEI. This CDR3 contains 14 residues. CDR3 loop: CASIPTDHNYGYTF. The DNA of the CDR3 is TGTGCCAGCATCCCGACAGATCATAACTATGGCTACACCTTC.

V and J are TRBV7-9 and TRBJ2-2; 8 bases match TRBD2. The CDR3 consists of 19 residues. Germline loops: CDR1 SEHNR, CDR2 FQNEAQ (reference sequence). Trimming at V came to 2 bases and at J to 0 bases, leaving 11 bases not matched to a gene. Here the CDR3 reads CASSLFTVGREANTGELFF. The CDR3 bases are TGTGCCAGCAGCTTATTCACCGTCGGGAGGGAGGCGAACACCGGGGAGCTGTTTTTT.

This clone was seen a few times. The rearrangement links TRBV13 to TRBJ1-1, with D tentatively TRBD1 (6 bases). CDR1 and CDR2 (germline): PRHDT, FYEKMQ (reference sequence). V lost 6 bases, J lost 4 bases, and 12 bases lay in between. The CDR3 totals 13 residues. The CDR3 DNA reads TGTGCCAGCAGTCCAGGGGACATCACTGAAGCTTTCTTT. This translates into CASSPGDITEAFF.

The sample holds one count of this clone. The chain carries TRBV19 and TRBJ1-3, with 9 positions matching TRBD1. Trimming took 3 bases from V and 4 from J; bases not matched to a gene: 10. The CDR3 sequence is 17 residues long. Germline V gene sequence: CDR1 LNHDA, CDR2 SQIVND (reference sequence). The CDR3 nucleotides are TGTGCCAGTAGTATCGTCAGCACCGGGACAGGGGGAAACACCATATATTTT. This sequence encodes CASSIVSTGTGGNTIYF.

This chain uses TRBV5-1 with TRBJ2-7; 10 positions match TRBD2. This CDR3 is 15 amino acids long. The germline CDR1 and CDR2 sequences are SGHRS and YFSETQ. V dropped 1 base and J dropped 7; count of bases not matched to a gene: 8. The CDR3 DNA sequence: TGCGCCAGCAGCTTGTCGAGCGGGAGGGCGGGGGAGCAGTACTTC. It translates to CASSLSSGRAGEQYF.

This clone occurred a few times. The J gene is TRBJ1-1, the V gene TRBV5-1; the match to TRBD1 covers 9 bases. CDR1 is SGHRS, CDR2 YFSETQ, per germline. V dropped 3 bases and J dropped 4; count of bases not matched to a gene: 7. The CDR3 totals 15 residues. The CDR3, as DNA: TGCGCCAGCAGCTGGACAGGGGCCCCGACCACTGAAGCTTTCTTT. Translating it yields CASSWTGAPTTEAFF.

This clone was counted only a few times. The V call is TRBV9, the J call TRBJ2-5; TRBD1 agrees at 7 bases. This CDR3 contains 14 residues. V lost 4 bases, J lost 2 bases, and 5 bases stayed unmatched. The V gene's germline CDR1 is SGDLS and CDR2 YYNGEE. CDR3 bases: TGTGCCAGCAGCCTGGGACAGACACAAGAGACCCAGTACTTC. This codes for CASSLGQTQETQYF.

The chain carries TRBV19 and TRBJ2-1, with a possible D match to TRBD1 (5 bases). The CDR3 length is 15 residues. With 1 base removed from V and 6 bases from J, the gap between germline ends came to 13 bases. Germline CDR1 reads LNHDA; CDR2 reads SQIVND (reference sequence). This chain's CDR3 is CASSIGAGISNEQFF. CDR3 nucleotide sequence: TGTGCCAGTAGTATAGGGGCAGGGATTAGCAATGAGCAGTTCTTC.

The chain's CDR3 is CASSTPAEGGTGELFF. The CDR3 nucleotides read TGTGCCAGCAGTACCCCGGCGGAGGGAGGTACCGGGGAGCTGTTTTTT. The chain couples TRBV28 to TRBJ2-2; D is perhaps TRBD2 (6 bases). This CDR3 spans 16 amino acids. CDR1 is MDHEN and CDR2 is SYDVKM in the germline V gene. The V and J ends lost 5 bases and 5 bases respectively, with 18 bases between them.

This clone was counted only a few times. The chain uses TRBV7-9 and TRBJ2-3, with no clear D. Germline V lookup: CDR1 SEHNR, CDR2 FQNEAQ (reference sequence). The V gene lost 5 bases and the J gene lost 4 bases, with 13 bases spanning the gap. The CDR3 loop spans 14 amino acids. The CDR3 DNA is TGTGCCAGCAGCCTAGGCGAGGCAGCAGATACGCAGTATTTT. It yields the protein CASSLGEAADTQYF.

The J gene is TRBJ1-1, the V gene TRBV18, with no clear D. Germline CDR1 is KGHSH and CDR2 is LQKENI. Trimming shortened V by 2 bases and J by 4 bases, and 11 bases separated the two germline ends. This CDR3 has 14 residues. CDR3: CASSPIVRSTEAFF. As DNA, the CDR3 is TGTGCCAGCTCACCAATCGTCCGGAGCACTGAAGCTTTCTTT.

The CDR3 loop reads CASSLDRQEKLFF. CDR3 DNA sequence: TGTGCCAGCAGCTTAGATAGACAGGAAAAACTGTTTTTT. The V and J genes are TRBV7-2 and TRBJ1-4, with TRBD1 as a possible D gene (5 bases). V lost 1 base, J lost 8 bases, and 8 bases lay in between. Per the germline V gene, CDR1 is SGHTA and CDR2 is FQGNSA. The CDR3 has 13 residues.

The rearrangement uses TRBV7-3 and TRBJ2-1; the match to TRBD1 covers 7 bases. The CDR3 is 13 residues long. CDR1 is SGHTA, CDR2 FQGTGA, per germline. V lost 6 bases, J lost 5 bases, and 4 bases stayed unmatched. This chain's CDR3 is CASSKDRNNEQFF. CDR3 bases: TGTGCCAGCAGTAAGGACAGGAACAATGAGCAGTTCTTC.

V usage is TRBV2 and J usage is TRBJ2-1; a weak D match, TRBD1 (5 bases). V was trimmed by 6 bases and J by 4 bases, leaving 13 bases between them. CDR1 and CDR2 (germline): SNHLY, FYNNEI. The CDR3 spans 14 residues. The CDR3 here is CASSGQTVYNEQFF. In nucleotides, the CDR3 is TGTGCCAGCAGCGGCCAGACAGTTTACAATGAGCAGTTCTTC.

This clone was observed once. The CDR3 nucleotides read TGTGCCAGCAGCAAGGGGGTAGGGCGGGAGACCCAGTACTTC. Translated: CASSKGVGRETQYF. The genes are TRBV7-2 and TRBJ2-5; D is possibly TRBD1 (6 bases). V lost 5 bases and J lost 5, with 15 bases in between. CDR3 size: 14 residues. Germline CDR1 reads SGHTA; CDR2 reads FQGNSA.

CDR3 DNA: TGCGCCAGCAGGGGGGCTCCGAACACTGAAGCTTTCTTT. It translates to CASRGAPNTEAFF. The V and J genes are TRBV5-1 and TRBJ1-1, with D possibly TRBD1 on 6 matching bases. Germline CDR1 SGHRS, CDR2 YFSETQ. The CDR3 has 13 amino acids. The V and J ends lost 5 bases and 1 base respectively, with 9 bases between them.

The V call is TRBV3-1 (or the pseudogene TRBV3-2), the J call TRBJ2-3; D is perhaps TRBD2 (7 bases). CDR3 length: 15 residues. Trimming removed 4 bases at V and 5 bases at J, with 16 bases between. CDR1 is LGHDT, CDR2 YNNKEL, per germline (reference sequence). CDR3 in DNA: TGTGCCAGCAGCCGAGGGGGGGACACTAGAGATACGCAGTATTTT. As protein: CASSRGGDTRDTQYF.

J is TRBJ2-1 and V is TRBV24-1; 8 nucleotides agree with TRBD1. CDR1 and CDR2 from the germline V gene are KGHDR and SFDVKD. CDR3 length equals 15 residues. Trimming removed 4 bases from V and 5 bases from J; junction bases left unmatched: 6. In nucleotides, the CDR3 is TGTGCCACCAGTGAACCGGGACAGGCTAACAATGAGCAGTTCTTC. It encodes CATSEPGQANNEQFF.

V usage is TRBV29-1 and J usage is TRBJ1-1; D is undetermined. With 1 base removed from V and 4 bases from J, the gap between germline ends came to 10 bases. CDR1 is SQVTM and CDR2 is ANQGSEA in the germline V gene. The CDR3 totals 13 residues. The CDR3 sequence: CSVEVEAGTEAFF. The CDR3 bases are TGCAGCGTTGAAGTGGAGGCGGGCACTGAAGCTTTCTTT.

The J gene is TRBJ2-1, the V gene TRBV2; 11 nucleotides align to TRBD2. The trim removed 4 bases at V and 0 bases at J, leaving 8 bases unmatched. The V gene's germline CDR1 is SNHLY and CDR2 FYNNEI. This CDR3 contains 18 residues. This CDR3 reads CASSGGSGGETSYNEQFF. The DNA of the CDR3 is TGTGCCAGCAGTGGCGGTAGCGGGGGGGAAACCTCCTACAATGAGCAGTTCTTC.